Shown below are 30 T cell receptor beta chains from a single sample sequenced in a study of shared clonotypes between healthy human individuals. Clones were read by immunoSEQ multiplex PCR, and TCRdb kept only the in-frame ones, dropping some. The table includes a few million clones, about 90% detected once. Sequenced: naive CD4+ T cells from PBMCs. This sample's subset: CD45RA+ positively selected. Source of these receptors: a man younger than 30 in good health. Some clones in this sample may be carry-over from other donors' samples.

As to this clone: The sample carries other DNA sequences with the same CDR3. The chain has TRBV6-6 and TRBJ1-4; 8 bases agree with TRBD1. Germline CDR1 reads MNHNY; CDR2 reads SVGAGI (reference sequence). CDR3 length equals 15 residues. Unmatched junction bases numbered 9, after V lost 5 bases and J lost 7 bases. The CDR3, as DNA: TGTGCCAGCAGTCCTCCCGGGACAGGAAGTGAAAAACTGTTTTTT. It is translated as CASSPPGTGSEKLFF.

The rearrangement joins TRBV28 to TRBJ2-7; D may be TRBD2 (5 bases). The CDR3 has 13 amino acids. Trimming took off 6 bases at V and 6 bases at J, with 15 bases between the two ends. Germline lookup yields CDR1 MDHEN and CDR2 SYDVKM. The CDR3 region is CASRTRVEVEQYF. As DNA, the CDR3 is TGTGCCAGCAGAACACGGGTGGAGGTCGAGCAGTACTTC.

This CDR3 reads CAISEYGGRGETQYF. CDR3 nucleotides: TGTGCCATCAGTGAATATGGCGGGAGGGGGGAGACCCAGTACTTC. The chain links TRBV10-3 to TRBJ2-5, with 9 bases aligning to TRBD2. The germline V gene has CDR1 ENHRY and CDR2 SYGVKD. The V gene end was trimmed by 3 bases and the J gene end by 5 bases; junction bases not matched to a gene: 7. The CDR3 runs 15 residues.

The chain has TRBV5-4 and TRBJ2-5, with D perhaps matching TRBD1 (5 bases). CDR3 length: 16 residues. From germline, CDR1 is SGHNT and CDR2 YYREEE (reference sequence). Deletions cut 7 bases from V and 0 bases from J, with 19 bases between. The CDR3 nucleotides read TGTGCCAGCGCCGCCCAGGGCTTGAGACACCAAGAGACCCAGTACTTC. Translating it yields CASAAQGLRHQETQYF.

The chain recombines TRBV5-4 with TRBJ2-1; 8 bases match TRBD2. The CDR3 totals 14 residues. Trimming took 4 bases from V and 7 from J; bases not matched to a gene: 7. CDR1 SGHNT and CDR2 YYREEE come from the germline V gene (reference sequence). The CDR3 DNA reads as TGTGCCAGCAGCCCACGGGGGGGCTGGAATGAGCAGTTCTTC. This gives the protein CASSPRGGWNEQFF.

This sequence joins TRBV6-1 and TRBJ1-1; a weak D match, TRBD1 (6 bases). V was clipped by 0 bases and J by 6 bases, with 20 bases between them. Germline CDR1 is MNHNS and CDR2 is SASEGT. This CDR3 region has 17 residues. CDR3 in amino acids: CASSEAGGRRGSAEAFF. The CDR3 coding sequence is TGTGCCAGCAGTGAAGCAGGAGGGCGGAGGGGGAGTGCTGAAGCTTTCTTT.

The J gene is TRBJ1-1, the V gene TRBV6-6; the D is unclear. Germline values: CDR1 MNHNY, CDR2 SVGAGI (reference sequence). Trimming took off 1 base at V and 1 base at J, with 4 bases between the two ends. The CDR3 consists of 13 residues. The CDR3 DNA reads TGTGCCAGCAGTTACTTAGAGAACACTGAAGCTTTCTTT. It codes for CASSYLENTEAFF.

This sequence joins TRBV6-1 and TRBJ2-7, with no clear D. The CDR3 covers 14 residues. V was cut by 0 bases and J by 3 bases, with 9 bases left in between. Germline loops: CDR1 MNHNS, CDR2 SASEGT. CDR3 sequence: CASSEAFFLYEQYF. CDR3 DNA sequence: TGTGCCAGCAGTGAAGCCTTTTTCCTCTACGAGCAGTACTTC.

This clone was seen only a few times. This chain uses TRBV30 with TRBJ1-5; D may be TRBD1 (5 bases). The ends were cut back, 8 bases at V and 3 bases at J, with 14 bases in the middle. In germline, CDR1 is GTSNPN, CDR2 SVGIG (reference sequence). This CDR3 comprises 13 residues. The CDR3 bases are TGTGCCCTCTCGGGGCCGACCAATCAGCCCCAGCATTTT. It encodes CALSGPTNQPQHF.

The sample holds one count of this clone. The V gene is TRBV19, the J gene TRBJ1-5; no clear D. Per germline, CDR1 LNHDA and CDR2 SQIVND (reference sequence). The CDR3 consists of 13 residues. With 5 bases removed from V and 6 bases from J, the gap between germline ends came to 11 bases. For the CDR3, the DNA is TGTGCCAGTAGTTCGCCGTACGTTCAGCCCCAGCATTTT. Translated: CASSSPYVQPQHF.

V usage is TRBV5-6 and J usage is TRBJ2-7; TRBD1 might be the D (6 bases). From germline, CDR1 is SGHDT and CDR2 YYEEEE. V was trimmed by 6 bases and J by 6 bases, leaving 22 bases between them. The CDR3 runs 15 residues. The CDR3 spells CASNDGDKVPLEQYF. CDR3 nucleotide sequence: TGTGCCAGCAACGACGGGGACAAGGTTCCCCTCGAGCAGTACTTC.

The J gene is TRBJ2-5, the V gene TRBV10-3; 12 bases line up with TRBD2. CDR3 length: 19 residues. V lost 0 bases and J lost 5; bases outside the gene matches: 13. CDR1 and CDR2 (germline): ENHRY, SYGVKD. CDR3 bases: TGTGCCATCAGTGAGTCGAGCCTAGCGGGAGGGCCAGGTCAGGAGACCCAGTACTTC. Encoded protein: CAISESSLAGGPGQETQYF.

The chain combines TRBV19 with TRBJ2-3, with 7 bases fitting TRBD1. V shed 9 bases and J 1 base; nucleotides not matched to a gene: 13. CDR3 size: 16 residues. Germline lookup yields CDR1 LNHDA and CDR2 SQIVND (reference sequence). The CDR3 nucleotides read TGTGCCAGGACGTACCCAGACAGGGTTGGCACAGATACGCAGTATTTT. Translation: CARTYPDRVGTDTQYF.

The CDR3 DNA is TGTGCCAGCAGTGCCTCTTGGTTGGTAGCGGGAGAATCCTACAATGAGCAGTTCTTC. As protein: CASSASWLVAGESYNEQFF. The chain recombines TRBV6-1 with TRBJ2-1; 9 bases align to TRBD2. V lost 4 bases to trimming and J lost 1 base; unmatched junction nucleotides: 14. Germline V gene data show CDR1 as MNHNS and CDR2 as SASEGT. This CDR3 is built from 19 residues.

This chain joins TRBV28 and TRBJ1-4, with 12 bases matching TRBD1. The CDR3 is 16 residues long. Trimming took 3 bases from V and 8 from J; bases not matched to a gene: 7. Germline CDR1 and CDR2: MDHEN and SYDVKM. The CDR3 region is CASSLPGQGAGEKLFF. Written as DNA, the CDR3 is TGTGCCAGCAGTTTGCCGGGACAGGGGGCAGGAGAAAAACTGTTTTTT.

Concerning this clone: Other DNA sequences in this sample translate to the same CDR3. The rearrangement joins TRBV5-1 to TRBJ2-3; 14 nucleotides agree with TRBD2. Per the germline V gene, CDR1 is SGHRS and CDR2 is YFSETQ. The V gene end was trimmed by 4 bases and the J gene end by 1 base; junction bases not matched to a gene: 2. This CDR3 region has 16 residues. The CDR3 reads CASSAGLAGGTDTQYF. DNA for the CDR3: TGCGCCAGCAGCGCGGGACTAGCGGGAGGCACAGATACGCAGTATTTT.

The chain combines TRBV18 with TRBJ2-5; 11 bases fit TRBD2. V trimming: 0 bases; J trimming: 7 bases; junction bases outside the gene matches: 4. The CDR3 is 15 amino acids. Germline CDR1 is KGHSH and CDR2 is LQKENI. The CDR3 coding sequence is TGTGCCAGCTCACCACCGGGACTAGCGGAACCGACCCAGTACTTC. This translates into CASSPPGLAEPTQYF. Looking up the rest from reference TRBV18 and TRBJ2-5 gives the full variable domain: NAGVMQNPRHLVRRRGQEARLRCSPMKGHSHVYWYRQLPEEGLKFMVYLQKENIIDESGMPKERFSAEFPKEGPSILRIQQVVRGDSAAYFCASSPPGLAEPTQYFGPGTRLLVL.

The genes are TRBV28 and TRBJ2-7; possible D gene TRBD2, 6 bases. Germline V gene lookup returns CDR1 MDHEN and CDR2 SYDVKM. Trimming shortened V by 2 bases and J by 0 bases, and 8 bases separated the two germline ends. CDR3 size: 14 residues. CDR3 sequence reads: CASSLGGTSYEQYF. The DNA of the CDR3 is TGTGCCAGCAGTTTAGGCGGGACCTCCTACGAGCAGTACTTC.

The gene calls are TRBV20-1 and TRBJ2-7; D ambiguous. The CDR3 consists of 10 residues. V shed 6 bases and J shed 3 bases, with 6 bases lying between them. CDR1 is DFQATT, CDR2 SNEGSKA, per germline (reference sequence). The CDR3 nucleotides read TGCAGTGCCCATAACTACGAGCAGTACTTC. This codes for CSAHNYEQYF.

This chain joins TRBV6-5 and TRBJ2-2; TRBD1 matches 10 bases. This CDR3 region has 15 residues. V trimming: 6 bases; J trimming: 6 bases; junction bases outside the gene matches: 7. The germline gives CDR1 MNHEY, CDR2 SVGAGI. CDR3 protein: CASSPGQGTAGELFF. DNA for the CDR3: TGTGCCAGCAGCCCGGGACAGGGGACCGCCGGGGAGCTGTTTTTT.

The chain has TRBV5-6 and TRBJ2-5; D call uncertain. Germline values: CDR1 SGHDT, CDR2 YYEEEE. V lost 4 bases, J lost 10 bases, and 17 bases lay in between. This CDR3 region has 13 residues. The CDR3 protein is CASSPPDGRIQYF. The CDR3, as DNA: TGTGCCAGCAGCCCCCCGGACGGAAGGATCCAGTACTTC.

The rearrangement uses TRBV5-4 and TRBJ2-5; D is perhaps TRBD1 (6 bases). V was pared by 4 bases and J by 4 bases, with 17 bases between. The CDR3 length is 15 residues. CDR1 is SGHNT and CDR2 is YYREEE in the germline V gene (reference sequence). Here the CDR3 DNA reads TGTGCCAGCAGCGAGGGTTCAGGGGTGGGAGAGACCCAGTACTTC. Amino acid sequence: CASSEGSGVGETQYF. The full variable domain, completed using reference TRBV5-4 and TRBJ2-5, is ETGVTQSPTHLIKTRGQQVTLRCSSQSGHNTVSWYQQALGQGPQFIFQYYREEENGRGNFPPRFSGLQFPNYSSELNVNALELDDSALYLCASSEGSGVGETQYFGPGTRLLVL.

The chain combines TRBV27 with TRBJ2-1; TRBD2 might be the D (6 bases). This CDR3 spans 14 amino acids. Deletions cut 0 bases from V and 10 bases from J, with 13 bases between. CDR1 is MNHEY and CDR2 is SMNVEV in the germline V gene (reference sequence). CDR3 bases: TGTGCCAGCAGTTTATCCTTCGGACTACAGGAGCAGTTCTTC. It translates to CASSLSFGLQEQFF.

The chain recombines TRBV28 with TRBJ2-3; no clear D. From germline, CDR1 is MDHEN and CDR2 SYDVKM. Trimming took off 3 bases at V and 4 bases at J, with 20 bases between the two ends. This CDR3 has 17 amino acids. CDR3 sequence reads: CASSFLGAVNPADTQYF. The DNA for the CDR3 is TGTGCCAGCAGTTTTCTAGGTGCGGTAAACCCGGCAGATACGCAGTATTTT.

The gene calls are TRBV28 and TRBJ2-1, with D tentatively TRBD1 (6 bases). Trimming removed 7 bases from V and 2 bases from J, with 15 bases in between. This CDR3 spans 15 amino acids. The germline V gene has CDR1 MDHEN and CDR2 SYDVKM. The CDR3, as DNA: TGTGCCAGCATCCTTAGGGACACCCCCTACAATGAGCAGTTCTTC. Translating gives CASILRDTPYNEQFF.

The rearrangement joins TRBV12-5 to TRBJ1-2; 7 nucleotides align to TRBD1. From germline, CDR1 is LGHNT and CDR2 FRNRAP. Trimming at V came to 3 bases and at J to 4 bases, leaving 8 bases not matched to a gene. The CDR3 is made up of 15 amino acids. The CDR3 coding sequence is TGTGCTAGTGGTTTTTCAGGGGGGAGAAGCTATGGCTACACCTTC. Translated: CASGFSGGRSYGYTF.

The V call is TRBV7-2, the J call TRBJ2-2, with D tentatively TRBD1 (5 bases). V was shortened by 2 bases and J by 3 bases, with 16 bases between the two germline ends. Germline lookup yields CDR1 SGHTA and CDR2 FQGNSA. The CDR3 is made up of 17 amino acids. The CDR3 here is CASSLLGVRVYTGELFF. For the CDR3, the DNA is TGTGCCAGCAGCTTATTAGGCGTCAGGGTGTACACCGGGGAGCTGTTTTTT.

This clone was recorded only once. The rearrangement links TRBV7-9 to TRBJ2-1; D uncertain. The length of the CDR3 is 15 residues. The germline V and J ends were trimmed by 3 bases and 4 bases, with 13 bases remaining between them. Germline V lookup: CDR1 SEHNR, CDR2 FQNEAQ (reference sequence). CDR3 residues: CASSFVNTQYNEQFF. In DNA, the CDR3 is TGTGCCAGCAGCTTCGTCAACACCCAATACAATGAGCAGTTCTTC.

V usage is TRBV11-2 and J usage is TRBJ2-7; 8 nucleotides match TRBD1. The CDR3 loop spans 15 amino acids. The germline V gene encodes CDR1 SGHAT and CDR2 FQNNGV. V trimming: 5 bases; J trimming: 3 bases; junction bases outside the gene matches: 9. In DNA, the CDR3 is TGTGCCAGCAGCACAATGCTCGGGACAGGCTACGAGCAGTACTTC. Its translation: CASSTMLGTGYEQYF.

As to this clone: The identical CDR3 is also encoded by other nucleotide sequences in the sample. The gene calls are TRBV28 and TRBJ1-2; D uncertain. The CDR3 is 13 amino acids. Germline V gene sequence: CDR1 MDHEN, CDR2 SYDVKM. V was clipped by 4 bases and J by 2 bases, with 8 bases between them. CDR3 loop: CASSSGLNYGYTF. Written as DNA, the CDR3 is TGTGCCAGCAGTTCGGGATTGAACTATGGCTACACCTTC.